These 25 T cell receptor beta chains were all obtained from the same sample, sequenced in a study of identical twins. MiXCR, run by TCRdb on the 5' RACE reads, gives a single entry per CDR3 protein. The table includes fewer than 900,000 distinct CDR3 sequences, 21% detected once. In addition, the sample was reused for a study of T cells expressing NK-cell markers.

The sequenced material came from PBMCs. The receptor set was obtained from a young woman in good health.

In its sample, this clonotype was seen a few times. The chain combines TRBV20-1 with TRBJ2-4; D remains unclear. Germline V gene sequence: CDR1 DFQATT, CDR2 SNEGSKA (reference sequence). The V and J ends lost 0 bases and 0 bases respectively, with 12 bases between them. There are 16 residues in the CDR3. The CDR3 spells CSARDFARLAKNIQYF. Here the CDR3 DNA reads TGCAGTGCTAGAGATTTTGCGAGGCTAGCCAAAAACATTCAGTACTTC.

The rearrangement uses TRBV28 and TRBJ2-7; 7 bases map to TRBD1. The J segment lost 3 bases and the V segment lost 11 bases, leaving 10 bases of the junction unmatched. The germline V gene encodes CDR1 MDHEN and CDR2 SYDVKM. This CDR3 contains 13 residues. This chain's CDR3 is CAVQGTVVYEQYF. The CDR3 DNA sequence: TGTGCCGTTCAAGGGACAGTTGTCTACGAGCAGTACTTC. Variable domain in full (rest from reference TRBV28 and TRBJ2-7): DVKVTQSSRYLVKRTGEKVFLECVQDMDHENMFWYRQDPGLGLRLIYFSYDVKMKEKGDIPEGYSVSREKKERFSLILESASTNQTSMYLCAVQGTVVYEQYFGPGTRLTVT.

This clonotype appeared many times. The gene calls are TRBV5-1 and TRBJ1-2, with unresolved D. The germline V gene encodes CDR1 SGHRS and CDR2 YFSETQ. The CDR3 has 14 amino acids. V lost 5 bases and J 2 bases, leaving 13 bases between the germline ends. The CDR3 sequence: CASRAIGSNYGYTF. The CDR3 DNA sequence: TGCGCCAGCAGAGCGATCGGGTCGAACTATGGCTACACCTTC. The full variable domain, its missing parts supplied by reference TRBV5-1 and TRBJ1-2, is KAGVTQTPRYLIKTRGQQVTLSCSPISGHRSVSWYQQTPGQGLQFLFEYFSETQRNKGNFPGRFSGRQFSNSRSEMNVSTLELGDSALYLCASRAIGSNYGYTFGSGTRLTVV.

The chain combines TRBV5-1 with TRBJ2-2; the match to TRBD1 covers 7 bases. The CDR3 spans 16 residues. Germline V CDR1 and CDR2: SGHRS, YFSETQ. V trimming: 2 bases; J trimming: 5 bases; junction bases outside the gene matches: 9. The CDR3: CASSFNRDRLTGELFF. The DNA of the CDR3 is TGCGCCAGCAGCTTCAACCGGGACAGACTAACCGGGGAGCTGTTTTTT.

This clonotype occurred a few times. The chain carries TRBV7-2 and TRBJ2-7; D remains unclear. V lost 3 bases and J lost 5, with 14 bases in between. CDR3 size: 14 residues. Germline V gene sequence: CDR1 SGHTA, CDR2 FQGNSA. The DNA of the CDR3 is TGTGCCAGCAGCTTTGGGGTCACGGGTAACGAGCAGTACTTC. This codes for CASSFGVTGNEQYF. The variable domain in full, with the rest retrieved from reference TRBV7-2 and TRBJ2-7, is GAGVSQSPSNKVTEKGKDVELRCDPISGHTALYWYRQSLGQGLEFLIYFQGNSAPDKSGLPSDRFSAERTGGSVSTLTIQRTQQEDSAVYLCASSFGVTGNEQYFGPGTRLTVT.

A word on this clonotype: A much larger clone lies a single base off, so this may be a read error. The V and J genes are TRBV7-2 and TRBJ2-3; D gene ambiguous. Looked up from germline, CDR1 is SGHTA and CDR2 is FQGNSA. Trimming removed 5 bases at V and 0 bases at J, with 9 bases between. The CDR3 is made up of 14 amino acids. CDR3 bases: TGTGCCAGCAGCCACGGACCTAGCACAGATACGCAGTATTTT. Its translation: CASSHGPSTDTQYF.

The sample holds a few counts of this clonotype. V and J are TRBV18 and TRBJ2-1; D possibly uses TRBD1 or TRBD2 (5 bases each). The germline CDR1 and CDR2 sequences are KGHSH and LQKENI. The CDR3 extends over 15 amino acids. The V end was cut by 8 bases, the J end by 8 bases, with 22 bases between. CDR3 sequence reads: CASGPGGSRSDEQFF. Here the CDR3 DNA reads TGTGCCAGCGGGCCTGGGGGTTCCCGAAGCGATGAGCAGTTCTTC.

The chain carries TRBV5-1 and TRBJ2-3; 10 bases fit TRBD1. CDR1 is SGHRS, CDR2 YFSETQ, per germline. Germline trimming cut 2 bases from V and 1 base from J; bases unmatched to any gene: 10. This CDR3 has 18 residues. CDR3 nucleotide sequence: TGCGCCAGCAGCTTCGGGGACAGGGGAATTTTGGGCACAGATACGCAGTATTTT. Protein product: CASSFGDRGILGTDTQYF.

The V call is TRBV12-3 or TRBV12-4, the J call TRBJ2-7; TRBD1 matches at 7 bases. The J segment lost 4 bases and the V segment lost 6 bases, leaving 9 bases of the junction unmatched. The CDR3 has 14 amino acids. The CDR3 spells CASRRKTGPYEQYF. Written as DNA, the CDR3 is TGTGCCAGCAGGCGCAAGACAGGGCCTTACGAGCAGTACTTC.

This clonotype occurred a few times. The chain recombines TRBV7-2 with TRBJ2-3; 7 nucleotides agree with TRBD2. CDR1 is SGHTA, CDR2 FQGNSA, per germline. There are 16 residues in the CDR3. V lost 2 bases, J lost 3 bases, and 8 bases stayed unmatched. CDR3 in amino acids: CASSLWTGGRTDTQYF. CDR3 coding DNA: TGTGCCAGCAGCTTATGGACGGGAGGTCGGACAGATACGCAGTATTTT. Together with reference TRBV7-2 and TRBJ2-3, the CDR3 gives the full variable domain: GAGVSQSPSNKVTEKGKDVELRCDPISGHTALYWYRQSLGQGLEFLIYFQGNSAPDKSGLPSDRFSAERTGGSVSTLTIQRTQQEDSAVYLCASSLWTGGRTDTQYFGPGTRLTVL.

This clonotype was recorded many times. The V gene is TRBV11-1, the J gene TRBJ1-6; perhaps TRBD1 as D (5 bases). The CDR3 consists of 18 residues. Trimming removed 5 bases from V and 8 bases from J, with 25 bases in between. Germline assignment: CDR1 SGHAT and CDR2 FQDESV (reference sequence). The CDR3 sequence: CASSPAGPQSITDSPLHF. The CDR3 nucleotides are TGTGCCAGCAGCCCAGCGGGACCTCAATCGATAACTGATTCACCCCTCCACTTT.

V gene TRBV30 combines with J gene TRBJ2-2, with TRBD2 as a possible D gene (7 bases). Per the germline V gene, CDR1 is GTSNPN and CDR2 is SVGIG (reference sequence). This CDR3 spans 15 amino acids. Trimming stripped 2 bases from V and 6 bases from J, with 16 bases between. CDR3 bases: TGTGCCTGGAGTTGGGGGGGGCCCATGGCCGGGGAGCTGTTTTTT. Protein: CAWSWGGPMAGELFF.

The gene calls are TRBV10-3 and TRBJ1-2, with 7 bases matching TRBD1. The CDR3 has 13 residues. CDR1 is ENHRY and CDR2 is SYGVKD in the germline V gene. V trimming: 5 bases; J trimming: 6 bases; junction bases outside the gene matches: 6. This CDR3 is CAISSDRENGYTF. In DNA, the CDR3 is TGTGCCATCAGTTCTGACAGGGAGAATGGCTACACCTTC.

This clonotype was counted only a few times. This chain connects TRBV6-5 to TRBJ1-2; D is possibly TRBD1 (6 bases). The CDR3 has 16 residues. V was trimmed by 4 bases and J by 4 bases, leaving 19 bases between them. CDR1 and CDR2 from the germline V gene are MNHEY and SVGAGI. Written as DNA, the CDR3 is TGTGCCAGCAGTTCTACCTCATTGACAGGTCGCTATGGCTACACCTTC. The encoded protein is CASSSTSLTGRYGYTF.

This chain connects TRBV7-8 to TRBJ2-7; TRBD1 agrees at 8 bases. The germline CDR1 and CDR2 sequences are SGHVS and FQNEAQ. Germline trimming cut 4 bases from V and 6 bases from J; bases unmatched to any gene: 14. CDR3 length: 16 amino acids. As DNA, the CDR3 is TGTGCCAGCAGCTCCTTCAGGTACAGGGGGTCGGGCGAGCAGTACTTC. Its translation: CASSSFRYRGSGEQYF.

This chain uses TRBV7-9 with TRBJ2-2; D not resolved. CDR3 length equals 14 residues. Trimming removed 4 bases at V and 1 base at J, with 7 bases between. CDR1 is SEHNR, CDR2 FQNEAQ, per germline (reference sequence). CDR3 amino acids: CASSSARNTGELFF. DNA of the CDR3: TGTGCCAGCAGCTCTGCAAGGAACACCGGGGAGCTGTTTTTT.

There are a few counts of this clonotype. The genes are TRBV5-1 and TRBJ2-5; 8 nucleotides align to TRBD1. Unmatched junction bases numbered 5, after V lost 2 bases and J lost 5 bases. There are 14 residues in the CDR3. CDR1 SGHRS and CDR2 YFSETQ come from the germline V gene. The CDR3 nucleotides read TGCGCCAGCAGCTTCGACAGGGGTAGCGAGACCCAGTACTTC. Its translation: CASSFDRGSETQYF.

The V gene is TRBV29-1, the J gene TRBJ2-5; 7 bases match TRBD2. The V and J ends lost 6 bases and 2 bases, in that order; junction bases with no gene match: 3. The CDR3 is 12 amino acids. The V gene's germline CDR1 is SQVTM and CDR2 ANQGSEA. The CDR3, as DNA: TGCAGCGTCCTAGCGGAACAAGAGACCCAGTACTTC. The encoded protein is CSVLAEQETQYF.

This clonotype turned up a few times. The chain is built from TRBV4-2 and TRBJ2-7, with D possibly matching TRBD1 (8 bases). The CDR3 covers 16 residues. Between the trimmed V and J ends, which lost 0 bases and 4 bases, there was a span of 16 bases. CDR1 and CDR2 (germline): LGHNA, YNFKEQ. Here the CDR3 DNA reads TGTGCCAGCAGCCAAGATTCGGACAGGGAGGGTTACGAGCAGTACTTC. This codes for CASSQDSDREGYEQYF.

The chain links TRBV6-5 to TRBJ2-7; D gene uncertain. V lost 6 bases and J 4 bases, leaving 10 bases between the germline ends. CDR3 length: 12 residues. Germline V gives CDR1 MNHEY, CDR2 SVGAGI. The CDR3 nucleotides read TGTGCCAGCAGCAACACAAATTACGAGCAGTACTTC. Its protein product is CASSNTNYEQYF.

The chain carries TRBV3-1 and TRBJ2-5; TRBD2 aligns across 8 bases. The V gene end was trimmed by 0 bases and the J gene end by 1 base; junction bases not matched to a gene: 10. Germline loops: CDR1 LGHDT, CDR2 YNNKEL (reference sequence). This CDR3 has 18 residues. In nucleotides, the CDR3 is TGTGCCAGCAGCCAAGAGGGCAAACGGACTAGCCGCCAAGAGACCCAGTACTTC. It is translated as CASSQEGKRTSRQETQYF.

The chain is built from TRBV9 and TRBJ2-7; TRBD1 or TRBD2 may be the D gene (7 bases each). Germline V gives CDR1 SGDLS, CDR2 YYNGEE. The CDR3 totals 14 residues. The V end was cut by 4 bases, the J end by 4 bases, with 15 bases between. The CDR3 DNA reads as TGTGCCAGCAGCCCAGGGGGACTACAATACGAGCAGTACTTC. It is translated as CASSPGGLQYEQYF. The full variable domain, its missing parts supplied by reference TRBV9 and TRBJ2-7, is DSGVTQTPKHLITATGQRVTLRCSPRSGDLSVYWYQQSLDQGLQFLIQYYNGEERAKGNILERFSAQQFPDLHSELNLSSLELGDSALYFCASSPGGLQYEQYFGPGTRLTVT.

This clonotype was detected ten times or more. The rearrangement joins TRBV12-3 or TRBV12-4 to TRBJ2-5; D gene uncertain. CDR3 length equals 13 residues. Trimming removed 4 bases at V and 5 bases at J, with 11 bases between. CDR3 coding DNA: TGTGCCAGCAGTTGGAACTCCCAGGAGACCCAGTACTTC. This gives the protein CASSWNSQETQYF.

This clonotype was picked up a small number of times. This sequence joins TRBV7-6 and TRBJ2-1; 11 positions agree with TRBD1. Germline V CDR1 and CDR2: SGHVS, FNYEAQ. This CDR3 has 15 residues. J lost 8 bases, V lost 5 bases, and 8 bases had no gene match. The CDR3 protein is CASSLGQGAWHEQFF. The CDR3 nucleotides read TGTGCCAGCAGCCTTGGACAGGGGGCTTGGCATGAGCAGTTCTTC. Complete variable domain (other parts from reference TRBV7-6 and TRBJ2-1): GAGVSQSPRYKVTKRGQDVALRCDPISGHVSLYWYRQALGQGPEFLTYFNYEAQQDKSGLPNDRFSAERPEGSISTLTIQRTEQRDSAMYRCASSLGQGAWHEQFFGPGTRLTVL.

This chain joins TRBV11-2 and TRBJ2-3; D is possibly TRBD2 (5 bases). Per the germline V gene, CDR1 is SGHAT and CDR2 is FQNNGV. This CDR3 contains 17 residues. Trimming removed 2 bases at V and 4 bases at J, with 19 bases between. The CDR3 DNA reads as TGTGCCAGCAGCTTAATCTTTGGCGGCCCGGGGTCAGATACGCAGTATTTT. This encodes CASSLIFGGPGSDTQYF.